This T cell receptor beta chain is from a study of T cells in Graves' hyperthyroidism and ophthalmopathy. Exclusion followed for patients with uncontrolled infection, other autoimmune disease, pregnancy or lactation. Amplification targeted TCR beta CDR3 regions from RNA transcripts. When the TCR CDR3 underwent first-round RT-PCR, the HTBI primer set was used. Each CDR3 protein is one row after TCRdb ran MiXCR on the multiplex PCR reads. The table includes over 700,000 distinct CDR3 sequences, around 38% detected once. V gave up 4 bases and J gave up 2 bases; unmatched junction bases: 4. CDR3 length equals 14 residues. Germline CDR1 is SGHVS and CDR2 is FQNEAQ.

V usage is TRBV7-8 and J usage is TRBJ2-7; 8 positions match TRBD1. The source material was blood. The clonotype comes from a man between 18 and 35 years old with Graves' hyperthyroidism. For the CDR3, the DNA is TGTGCCAGCAGCTCGACAGGGGATACCTACGAGCAGTACTTC. This translates into CASSSTGDTYEQYF. The full variable domain, completed using reference TRBV7-8 and TRBJ2-7, is GAGVSQSPRYKVAKRGQDVALRCDPISGHVSLFWYQQALGQGPEFLTYFQNEAQLDKSGLPSDRFFAERPEGSVSTLKIQRTQQEDSAVYLCASSSTGDTYEQYFGPGTRLTVT.